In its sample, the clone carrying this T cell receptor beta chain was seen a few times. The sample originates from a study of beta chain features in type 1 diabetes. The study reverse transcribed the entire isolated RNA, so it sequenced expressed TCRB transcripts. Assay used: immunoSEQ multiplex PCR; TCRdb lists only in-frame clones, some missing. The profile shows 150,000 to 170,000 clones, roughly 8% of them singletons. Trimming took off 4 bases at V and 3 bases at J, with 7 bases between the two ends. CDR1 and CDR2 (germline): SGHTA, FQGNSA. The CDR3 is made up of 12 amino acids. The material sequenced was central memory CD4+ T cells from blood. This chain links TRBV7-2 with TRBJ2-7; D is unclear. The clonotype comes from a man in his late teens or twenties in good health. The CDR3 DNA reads TGTGCCAGCAGCTCGTCCCTCTACGAGCAGTACTTC. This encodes CASSSSLYEQYF.